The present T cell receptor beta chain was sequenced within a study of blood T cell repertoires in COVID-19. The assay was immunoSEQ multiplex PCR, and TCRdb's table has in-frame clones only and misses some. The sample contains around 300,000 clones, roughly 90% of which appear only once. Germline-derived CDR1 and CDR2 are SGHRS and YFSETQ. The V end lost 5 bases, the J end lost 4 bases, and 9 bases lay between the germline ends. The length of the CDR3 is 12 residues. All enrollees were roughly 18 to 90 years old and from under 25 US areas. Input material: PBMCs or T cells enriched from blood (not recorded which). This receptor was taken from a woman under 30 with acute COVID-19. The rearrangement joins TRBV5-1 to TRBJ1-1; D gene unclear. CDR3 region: CASRYDTTEAFF. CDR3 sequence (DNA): TGCGCCAGCAGATACGACACCACTGAAGCTTTCTTT.